Here is one TCR beta chain with its context. The data were taken from a study of blood T cell repertoires in COVID-19. Study-wide context: Sites in the United States, Italy and Spain provided acute and convalescent COVID-19 samples.

The CDR3 has 16 amino acids. Germline assignment: CDR1 LNHDA and CDR2 SQIVND (reference sequence). V was shortened by 3 bases and J by 3 bases, with 15 bases between the two germline ends. Before being deemed recovered, Cohort 3 donors had two negative PCRs, clearance, or symptom resolution. Profiled with immunoSEQ multiplex PCR; TCRdb holds only in-frame clones, not every one. There are around 280,000 clones in the sample; around 88% occur only once, and under 7% lies in the top ten. The chain combines TRBV19 with TRBJ1-5, with D perhaps matching TRBD1 (6 bases). This TCR was recovered from a woman between 35 and 50 years old who had recovered from COVID-19. Specimen: PBMCs or T cells enriched from blood (not recorded which). This CDR3 is CASSIQGQGYNQPQHF. CDR3 nucleotide sequence: TGTGCCAGTAGTATCCAGGGACAAGGTTACAATCAGCCCCAGCATTTT.